This TCR beta chain was obtained from a study of T-cell reconstitution after alpha-beta-depleted transplantation in children. Whole-study results and caveats: Surviving recipient T cells and thymic progenitors produced the high day-60 TCRbeta diversity seen in some patients. T-cell counts and diversity at one year following transplant were attributed mainly to newly produced T cells. The study reportedly traced alpha-beta T cells about two months after transplant to several hundred expanded graft clones.

In the case of this clonotype: Its specificity is unknown. A junction boundary mismatches the germline segment, possibly from a read error.

The germline CDR1 and CDR2 sequences are MDHEN and SYDVKM. This CDR3 comprises 15 residues. The authors prepared the TCRbeta library with unique molecular identifiers. Via MiXCR, TCRdb re-called the PCR reads, giving one row per CDR3 protein. This table holds approximately 80,000 distinct CDR3 sequences, roughly 13% found once. The TCR was taken from a male patient between 2 and 15 years old who had a stem cell transplant for acute lymphoblastic leukemia, so the T cells may come from the graft donor. The material was PBMCs, mostly from graft donor cells, obtained 180 days after TCRalphabeta/CD19-depleted stem cell transplant. The chain links TRBV28 to TRBJ2-1; possible D gene TRBD1, 5 bases. CDR3 residues: CASSAQGWGYTEQFF. Here the CDR3 DNA reads TGTGCCAGCAGTGCCCAGGGATGGGGTTACACTGAGCAGTTCTTC.